This TCR beta chain was retrieved from a study of T cell responses to AZD1222 COVID-19 vaccine. The assay was immunoSEQ multiplex PCR, and TCRdb's table has in-frame clones only and misses some. The table lists about 140,000 clones, roughly nine tenths of them singletons. On this clone itself: The target antigen is unknown.

Germline V gene lookup returns CDR1 MNHEY and CDR2 SMNVEV (reference sequence). CDR3 size: 17 residues. V lost 5 bases, J lost 2 bases, and 18 bases lay in between. Study outcomes and limitations: Two AZD1222 administrations were followed by greater Spike-specific TCR breadth and depth. Only 5 or 6 individuals given AZD1222 were seropositive at baseline.

V usage is TRBV27 and J usage is TRBJ2-2, with D perhaps being TRBD1 or TRBD2 (6 bases each). The origin of this receptor is an adult in good health. The sequencing here drew on peripheral blood, taken on day 0 of AZD1222 vaccination. The CDR3 nucleotides are TGTGCCAGCAGTGAACAGGGACTCCGTTCTAACACCGGGGAGCTGTTTTTT. Translated: CASSEQGLRSNTGELFF.